The 5 T cell receptor beta chains below were found in one sample sequenced in a study of T cell repertoires in cytomegalovirus infection. TCRdb re-called the reads through MiXCR, storing one row per CDR3 protein. The sample has 200,000 to 300,000 distinct CDR3 sequences, 10% to 15% seen once. The sequenced sample consisted of PBMCs. The receptors shown here come from a human donor in good health (CMV status not recorded). Some clones in this sample may be carry-over from other donors' samples.

This clonotype was seen repeatedly, ten times or more. The J gene is TRBJ2-3, the V gene TRBV7-2; D uncertain. The germline V gene has CDR1 SGHTA and CDR2 FQGNSA. The V and J ends lost 6 bases and 6 bases respectively, with 10 bases between them. The CDR3 is 12 residues long. CDR3 loop: CASRRTVDTQYF. CDR3 nucleotides: TGTGCCAGCAGAAGAACAGTTGATACGCAGTATTTT.

This clonotype has at least ten counts. The rearrangement links TRBV19 to TRBJ2-5; D gene uncertain. V was clipped by 2 bases and J by 0 bases, with 4 bases between them. Germline CDR1 LNHDA, CDR2 SQIVND (reference sequence). The CDR3 length is 13 residues. In DNA, the CDR3 is TGTGCCAGTAGTATAAGAAACCAAGAGACCCAGTACTTC. It specifies CASSIRNQETQYF.

This sequence joins TRBV20-1 and TRBJ2-7, with 9 positions matching TRBD1. CDR1 and CDR2 (germline): DFQATT, SNEGSKA (reference sequence). The ends lost 5 bases at V and 5 bases at J; junction bases unmatched: 7. The CDR3 has 13 residues. Here the CDR3 reads CSASGQGIHEQYF. In DNA form, the CDR3 reads TGCAGTGCTTCCGGACAGGGGATCCACGAGCAGTACTTC.

The chain's CDR3 is CASSLSRTDTQYF. The CDR3 coding sequence is TGTGCCAGCAGCTTGTCTCGCACAGATACGCAGTATTTT. The chain combines TRBV5-4 with TRBJ2-3, with D unclear. The germline V gene has CDR1 SGHNT and CDR2 YYREEE (reference sequence). V was pared by 1 base and J by 1 base, with 4 bases between. The CDR3 is 13 amino acids.

Only a few counts were recorded for this clonotype. The chain uses TRBV12-5 and TRBJ1-3; tentatively, D is TRBD1 (5 bases). V was clipped by 7 bases and J by 1 base, with 11 bases between them. Germline V gene lookup returns CDR1 LGHNT and CDR2 FRNRAP. CDR3 length equals 14 residues. The CDR3 here is CASAPGLSGNTIYF. As DNA, the CDR3 is TGTGCTAGTGCCCCGGGGCTATCTGGAAACACCATATATTTT.